The rows below give T cell receptor beta chains drawn from one sample of a study of T cells in Graves' hyperthyroidism and ophthalmopathy. TCRdb recomputed calls from the multiplex PCR reads with MiXCR, one row per CDR3 protein. The data contain approximately 590,000 distinct CDR3 sequences, around 46% of them seen just once; the ten biggest clones take up roughly 8.2%. The sequenced material came from peripheral blood or thyroid tissue (not recorded which). The receptors stem from a woman between 18 and 29 years old with Graves' hyperthyroidism. CDR3s include the opening cysteine and the closing phenylalanine or tryptophan. Each record gives: clone size, J gene, D gene, V gene, CDR3 DNA, CDR3 protein. A D gene is named only where the DNA matches it firmly. The size entry is marked missing in some rows and otherwise reads once, few, many or a size class.

NA,TRBJ1-2,NA,TRBV19,TGTGCCAGTACCCGGCAGAACTATGGCTACACCTTC,CASTRQNYGYTF
NA,TRBJ2-7,TRBD1,TRBV2,TGTGCCAGCAGTATACAGGGGCACCCGACCTACGAGCAGTACTTC,CASSIQGHPTYEQYF
NA,TRBJ2-5,NA,TRBV2,TGTGCCAGCAGTGACGGGGGCCAAGAGACCCAGTACTTC,CASSDGGQETQYF
NA,TRBJ2-7,TRBD2,TRBV20-1,TGCAGTGCTAGACCCACTAGCGGGAGGGATGAGCAGTACTTC,CSARPTSGRDEQYF
many,TRBJ2-7,NA,TRBV12-3/TRBV12-4,TGTGCCAGCAGTCGGAGCTCCTACGAGCAGTACTTC,CASSRSSYEQYF
NA,TRBJ1-2,TRBD1,TRBV7-2,TGTGCCAGCAGCGACAGGGGTCCGAGTGGCTACACCTTC,CASSDRGPSGYTF
NA,TRBJ1-3,NA,TRBV7-2,TGTGCCAGCAGTTGGGGACGGGGGTTCTCTGGAAACACCATATATTTT,CASSWGRGFSGNTIYF
NA,TRBJ2-2,NA,TRBV3-1,TGTGCCAGCAGCCAAGACTGGACTGGGAACACCGGGGAGCTGTTTTTT,CASSQDWTGNTGELFF
NA,TRBJ1-5,TRBD1,TRBV7-2,TGTGCCAGCAGCCGGACAGGGCCTAATCAGCCCCAGCATTTT,CASSRTGPNQPQHF
many,TRBJ2-2,NA,TRBV5-1,TGCGCCAGCAGACGGGAACTGCACACCGGGGAGCTGTTTTTT,CASRRELHTGELFF
NA,TRBJ1-1,TRBD1,TRBV24-1,TGTGCCACCAGTTTCGGACAGGGCGGGGAGCAGGCTTTCTTT,CATSFGQGGEQAFF
once,TRBJ1-2,NA,TRBV9,TGTGCCAGCAGCGCGGACAACTATGGCTACACCTTC,CASSADNYGYTF
NA,TRBJ2-7,NA,TRBV4-1,TGCGCCAGCAGCCAAAGTGGGGAGCAGTACTTC,CASSQSGEQYF
NA,TRBJ1-4,NA,TRBV7-9,TGTGCCACCTTGGGGGAGGAGAATGAAAAACTGTTTTTT,CATLGEENEKLFF
many,TRBJ1-2,NA,TRBV5-6,TGTGCCAGCAGCTCCCAGGGTTCCGGCTACACCTTC,CASSSQGSGYTF
few,TRBJ1-1,NA,TRBV2,TGTGCCAGCAGAGGCTCGGTGGCTTTCTTT,CASRGSVAFF
NA,TRBJ2-7,NA,TRBV20-1,TGCAGTGCTAGCGACAGGTGGGACGAGCAGTACTTC,CSASDRWDEQYF
few,TRBJ2-5,TRBD2,TRBV20-1,TGCAGTGCTAGAGTCTTTGCGGGAGACCAAGAGACCCAGTACTTC,CSARVFAGDQETQYF
NA,TRBJ1-5,TRBD1,TRBV7-2,TGTGCCAGCAGCTACCCGGGACAGGGGGTTATAGCCCAGCATTTT,CASSYPGQGVIAQHF
few,TRBJ1-1,NA,TRBV11-2,TGTGCCAGCAGCTTCGGGCCCACTGAAGCTTTCTTT,CASSFGPTEAFF
many,TRBJ2-7,TRBD1,TRBV25-1,TGTGCCAGCAGTGAGCGACAGGGGGCAGTGTACGAGCAGTACTTC,CASSERQGAVYEQYF
NA,TRBJ1-2,TRBD1,TRBV2,TGTGCCAGCAGTTTAACGGGACAGGGGGCGAGTGGCTACACCTTC,CASSLTGQGASGYTF
NA,TRBJ1-6,TRBD1,TRBV25-1,TGTGCTAGTTGGACAGGGAATTCACCCCTCCACTTT,CASWTGNSPLHF
NA,TRBJ1-1,NA,TRBV7-8,TGTGCTAGACACCCGGGACACCTGAACACTGAAGCTTTCTTT,CARHPGHLNTEAFF
NA,TRBJ1-2,TRBD1,TRBV29-1,TGCAGCTCTGGGACAGGGCGTAAAGCGTCTGGCTACACCTTC,CSSGTGRKASGYTF
NA,TRBJ1-4,TRBD1,TRBV29-1,TGCAGCGTCGCCCGGGACCAGGGGGATCAGACGTTT,CSVARDQGDQTF
many,TRBJ1-1,NA,TRBV2,TGTGCCAGCAGTCGAACAGGTCACACGGGGAACACTGAAGCTTTCTTT,CASSRTGHTGNTEAFF
once,TRBJ2-7,NA,TRBV25-1,TGTGCCTGGAGTGTACAGTCCTACGAGCAGTACTTC,CAWSVQSYEQYF
NA,TRBJ1-5,NA,TRBV11-1,TGTGCCAGCAGCTTAGCAGTAGGGGTCTATCAGCCCCAGCATTTT,CASSLAVGVYQPQHF
NA,TRBJ2-7,NA,TRBV2,TGTGCCAGCAGCCAAGGTCCAATCTACACGGCCGGGCAGTACTTC,CASSQGPIYTAGQYF
NA,TRBJ1-4,NA,TRBV5-6,TGTGCCAGCAGCCACCCAGGGAGTAATGAAAAACTGTTTTTT,CASSHPGSNEKLFF
NA,TRBJ1-6,NA,TRBV25-1,TGTGCCAGCAGTGAATTAATGGTGGACTTCCACTTT,CASSELMVDFHF
NA,TRBJ2-7,NA,TRBV10-3,TGTGCCATCAGTCGCCGACTAGGCGAGCAGTACTTC,CAISRRLGEQYF
NA,TRBJ2-3,TRBD1,TRBV29-1,TGCAGCGCAGACAGGGTTGGGACAGATACGCAGTATTTT,CSADRVGTDTQYF
NA,TRBJ1-2,NA,TRBV29-1,TGCAGCGTTTCAACATCGTATGGCTACACCTTC,CSVSTSYGYTF
NA,TRBJ2-6,NA,TRBV7-6,TGTGCCAGCAGCTTATATGCAGAGGGCTCTGGGGCCAACGTCCTGACTTTC,CASSLYAEGSGANVLTF
many,TRBJ1-2,NA,TRBV2,TGTGCCAGCAGTGAAGGGAACCTTAACTATGGCTACACCTTC,CASSEGNLNYGYTF
NA,TRBJ2-7,NA,TRBV19,TGTGCCAGTGGGGCAGAAGGCCAGTACTTC,CASGAEGQYF
few,TRBJ1-2,TRBD1,TRBV10-3,TGTGCCATCAGGGGGACAGATGTCAGTAACTATGGCTACACCTTC,CAIRGTDVSNYGYTF
NA,TRBJ1-1,NA,TRBV4-2,TGTGCCAGCAGCCCCCTGCTAGGGAATGGTTTAGACACTGAAGCTTTCTTT,CASSPLLGNGLDTEAFF
NA,TRBJ2-7,NA,TRBV7-2,TGTGCCAGCAGCTCCCCCCCGGAAAGGGAGCAGTACTTC,CASSSPPEREQYF
NA,TRBJ2-2,TRBD2,TRBV24-1,TGTGCCACCAGTGACTCTATAGCGGGAGAAAGACCCGGGGAGCTGTTTTTT,CATSDSIAGERPGELFF
few,TRBJ1-2,NA,TRBV5-1,TGTGCCAGCAGCTTGGTAATTAACTATGGCTACACCTTC,CASSLVINYGYTF
few,TRBJ2-5,NA,TRBV7-2,TGTGCCAGCAGCCAAGAAGCAGGAAACCAAGAGACCCAGTACTTC,CASSQEAGNQETQYF
once,TRBJ1-2,NA,TRBV7-2,TGTGCCAGCAGCTTAGGGGGACGGTACTATGGCTACACCTTC,CASSLGGRYYGYTF
NA,TRBJ2-7,NA,TRBV12-5,TGTGCCAGCAGTTGGACAGCAAGCTCCTACGAGCAGTACTTC,CASSWTASSYEQYF
many,TRBJ1-3,NA,TRBV7-8,TGTGCCAGCAGCTTCGACACCTCTGGAAACACCATATATTTT,CASSFDTSGNTIYF
NA,TRBJ1-5,TRBD1,TRBV29-1,TGCAGCGTTGTTGTCGGGGACAGTTATCAGCCCCAGCATTTT,CSVVVGDSYQPQHF
few,TRBJ2-3,NA,TRBV7-2,TGTGCCAGCAGCGCGTACACAGATACGCAGTATTTT,CASSAYTDTQYF
many,TRBJ2-7,NA,TRBV7-9,TGTGCCAGCAGCTTAACTCAGGGATTATACGAGCAGTACTTC,CASSLTQGLYEQYF
NA,TRBJ2-5,NA,TRBV11-3,TGTGCCAGCAGCTTGGAACAGACCCTCCAGTACTTC,CASSLEQTLQYF
many,TRBJ1-2,NA,TRBV7-8,TGTGCCAGCAGCTTAGGTTTGACGGCGAGGGGTGGCTACACCTTC,CASSLGLTARGGYTF
few,TRBJ2-5,TRBD1,TRBV7-9,TGTGCCAGCAGCCAAGAGGACAGGAACCAAGAGACCCAGTACTTC,CASSQEDRNQETQYF
NA,TRBJ1-5,NA,TRBV10-3,TGTGCCATCAGTCCAACTCTCAATCAGCCCCAGCATTTT,CAISPTLNQPQHF
few,TRBJ2-7,NA,TRBV20-1,TGCAGTGCTAGCAGGAATCCCTACGAGCAGTACTTC,CSASRNPYEQYF
NA,TRBJ2-5,TRBD1,TRBV29-1,TGCAGCATGGGACAGGGCCCCGAGACCCAGTACTTC,CSMGQGPETQYF
NA,TRBJ1-2,NA,TRBV11-3,TGTGCCAGTACAACCATACCAGGGGACGGCTATGGCTACACCTTC,CASTTIPGDGYGYTF
NA,TRBJ2-5,TRBD2,TRBV7-9,TGTGCCAGCAGCTTGCTAAGTAGCGGGGGAGAGACCCAGTACTTC,CASSLLSSGGETQYF